This TCR beta chain appears in the sequencing data of a study of blood T cell repertoires in COVID-19. At the level of the study: The analysed material was cDNA or gDNA that came from T cells, B-cell-depleted T cells, or PBMCs.

Adults between roughly 18 and 90 years of age took part from under 25 US areas. V gave up 5 bases and J gave up 3 bases; unmatched junction bases: 8. Germline lookup yields CDR1 SGHRS and CDR2 YFSETQ. This CDR3 region has 17 residues. Sequencing used immunoSEQ multiplex PCR; TCRdb keeps in-frame clones, though not all of them. This table holds about 320,000 clones, roughly nine tenths found once. The rearrangement links TRBV5-1 to TRBJ2-1; TRBD2 aligns across 13 bases. This receptor was obtained from a man between 60 and 75 years old who had recovered from COVID-19. Sequencing was carried out using PBMCs or T cells enriched from blood (not recorded which). The CDR3 coding sequence is TGCGCCAGCAGTAGGCTATGGACTAGCGGGAGCTACAATGAGCAGTTCTTC. It encodes CASSRLWTSGSYNEQFF.